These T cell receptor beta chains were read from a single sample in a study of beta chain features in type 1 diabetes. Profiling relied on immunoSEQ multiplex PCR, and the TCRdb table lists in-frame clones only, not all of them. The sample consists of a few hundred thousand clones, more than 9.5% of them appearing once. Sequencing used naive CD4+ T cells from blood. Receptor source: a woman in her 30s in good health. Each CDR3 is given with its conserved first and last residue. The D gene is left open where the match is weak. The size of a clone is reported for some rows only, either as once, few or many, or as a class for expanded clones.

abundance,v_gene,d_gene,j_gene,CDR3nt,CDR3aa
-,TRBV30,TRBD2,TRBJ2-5,TGTGCCTGGAGGGTTAGCGGGAGGGCCCAGGAGACCCAGTACTTC,CAWRVSGRAQETQYF
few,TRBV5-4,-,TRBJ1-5,TGTGCCAGCAGCTTGGATATAGGGGATCAGCCCCAGCATTTT,CASSLDIGDQPQHF
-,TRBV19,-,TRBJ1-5,TGTGCCAGTAGTATGGGACTGTTTAATCAGCCCCAGCATTTT,CASSMGLFNQPQHF
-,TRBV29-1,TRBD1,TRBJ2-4,TGCAGCGTTTTAACAGGGGGCAACATTCAGTACTTC,CSVLTGGNIQYF
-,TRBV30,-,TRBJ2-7,TGTGCCTGGAGTCTCTCCTCTAGCTCCTACGAGCAGTACTTC,CAWSLSSSSYEQYF
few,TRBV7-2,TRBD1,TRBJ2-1,TGTGCCAGCAGCTTAGGAGGGACAGGGACCTACAATGAGCAGTTCTTC,CASSLGGTGTYNEQFF
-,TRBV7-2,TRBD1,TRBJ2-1,TGTGCCAGCAGCTCCGGACAGGGCAATGAGCAGTTCTTC,CASSSGQGNEQFF
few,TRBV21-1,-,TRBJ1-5,TGTGCCAGCAGCCAGGGACACCTAAATCAGCCCCAGCATTTT,CASSQGHLNQPQHF
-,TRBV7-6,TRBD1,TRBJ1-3,TGTGCCAGCGGACAGGGGTACTCTGGAAACACCATATATTTT,CASGQGYSGNTIYF
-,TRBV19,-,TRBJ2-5,TGTGCCAGTAAGGTGGCAGCCAGGTACCAAGAGACCCAGTACTTC,CASKVAARYQETQYF
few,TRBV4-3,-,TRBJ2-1,TGCGCCAGCAGCCAAGTTTCTAGCAGCGCTTACAATGAGCAGTTCTTC,CASSQVSSSAYNEQFF